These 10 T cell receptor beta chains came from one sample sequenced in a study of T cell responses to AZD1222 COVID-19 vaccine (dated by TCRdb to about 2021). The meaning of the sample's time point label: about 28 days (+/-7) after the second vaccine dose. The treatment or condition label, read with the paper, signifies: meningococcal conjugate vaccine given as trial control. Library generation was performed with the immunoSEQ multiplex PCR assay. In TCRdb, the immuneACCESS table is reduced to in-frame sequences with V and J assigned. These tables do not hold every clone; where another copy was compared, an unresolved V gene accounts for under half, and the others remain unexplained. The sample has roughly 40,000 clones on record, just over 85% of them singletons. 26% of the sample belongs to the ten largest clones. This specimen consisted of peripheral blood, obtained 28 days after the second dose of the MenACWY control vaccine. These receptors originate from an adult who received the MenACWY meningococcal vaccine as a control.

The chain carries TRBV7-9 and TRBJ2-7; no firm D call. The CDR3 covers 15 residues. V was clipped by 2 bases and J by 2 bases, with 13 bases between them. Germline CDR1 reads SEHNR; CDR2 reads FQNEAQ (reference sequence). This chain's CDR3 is CASSLTSRETYEQYF. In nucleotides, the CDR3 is TGTGCCAGCAGCTTAACCTCAAGAGAAACCTACGAGCAGTACTTC.

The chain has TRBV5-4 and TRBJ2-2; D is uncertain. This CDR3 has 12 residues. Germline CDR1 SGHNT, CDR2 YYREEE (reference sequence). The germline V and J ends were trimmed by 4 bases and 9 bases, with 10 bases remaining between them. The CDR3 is CASSNPTRELFF. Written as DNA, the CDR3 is TGTGCCAGCAGCAACCCTACGAGGGAGCTGTTTTTT.

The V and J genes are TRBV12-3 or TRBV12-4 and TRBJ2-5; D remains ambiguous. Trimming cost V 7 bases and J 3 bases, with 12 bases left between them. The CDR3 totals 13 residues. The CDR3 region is CASTLGDKETQYF. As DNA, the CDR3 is TGTGCCAGCACCCTTGGGGATAAAGAGACCCAGTACTTC.

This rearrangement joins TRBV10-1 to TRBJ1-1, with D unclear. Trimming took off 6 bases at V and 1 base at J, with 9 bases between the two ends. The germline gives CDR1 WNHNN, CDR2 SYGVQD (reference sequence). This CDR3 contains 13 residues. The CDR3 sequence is CASRLTENTEAFF. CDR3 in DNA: TGCGCCAGCAGACTAACAGAGAACACTGAAGCTTTCTTT.

CDR3 sequence reads: CASSNPGDRGVQETQYF. CDR3 nucleotides: TGCGCCAGCAGCAACCCGGGGGACAGGGGGGTCCAAGAGACCCAGTACTTC. J is TRBJ2-5 and V is TRBV5-1; TRBD1 agrees at 11 bases. Germline V lookup: CDR1 SGHRS, CDR2 YFSETQ. The V segment lost 4 bases and the J segment 1 base; nucleotides outside the gene matches: 9. The CDR3 is 17 residues long.

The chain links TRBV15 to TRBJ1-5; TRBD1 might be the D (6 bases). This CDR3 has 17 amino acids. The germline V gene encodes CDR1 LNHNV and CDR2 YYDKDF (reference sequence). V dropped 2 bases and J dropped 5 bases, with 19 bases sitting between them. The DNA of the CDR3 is TGTGCCACCAGCAGATATTTTAAGGGGGGACCTTATCAGCCCCAGCATTTT. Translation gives CATSRYFKGGPYQPQHF.

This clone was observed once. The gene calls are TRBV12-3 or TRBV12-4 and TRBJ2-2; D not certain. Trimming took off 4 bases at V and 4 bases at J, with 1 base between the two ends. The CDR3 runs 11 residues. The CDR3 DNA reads TGTGCCAGCAGTTCCACCGGGGAGCTGTTTTTT. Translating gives CASSSTGELFF.

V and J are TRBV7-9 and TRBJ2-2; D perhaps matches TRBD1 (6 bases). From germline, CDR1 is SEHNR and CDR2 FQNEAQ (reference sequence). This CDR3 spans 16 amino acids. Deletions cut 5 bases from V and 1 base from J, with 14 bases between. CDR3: CASSIPDRKNTGELFF. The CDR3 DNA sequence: TGTGCCAGCAGCATTCCGGACAGAAAGAACACCGGGGAGCTGTTTTTT. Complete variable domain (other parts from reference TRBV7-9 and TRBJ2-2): DTGVSQNPRHKITKRGQNVTFRCDPISEHNRLYWYRQTLGQGPEFLTYFQNEAQLEKSRLLSDRFSAERPKGSFSTLEIQRTEQGDSAMYLCASSIPDRKNTGELFFGEGSRLTVL.

CDR3 amino acids: CASSYRQGIYEQYF. In DNA form, the CDR3 reads TGTGCCAGCAGCTACCGACAGGGAATCTACGAGCAGTACTTC. The J gene is TRBJ2-7, the V gene TRBV3-1 (or the pseudogene TRBV3-2); 7 bases line up with TRBD1. The length of the CDR3 is 14 residues. The germline V gene has CDR1 LGHDT and CDR2 YNNKEL (reference sequence). Trimming at V came to 5 bases and at J to 3 bases, leaving 7 bases not matched to a gene.

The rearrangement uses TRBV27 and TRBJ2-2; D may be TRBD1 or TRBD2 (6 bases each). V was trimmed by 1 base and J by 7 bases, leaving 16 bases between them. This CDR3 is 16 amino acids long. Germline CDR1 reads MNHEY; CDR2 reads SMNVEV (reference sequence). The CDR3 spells CASSLWARRDNGELFF. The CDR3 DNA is TGTGCCAGCAGTTTATGGGCGCGGCGGGACAACGGGGAGCTGTTTTTT.